This T cell receptor beta chain was captured in a study of preoperative IRX-2 immunotherapy in early breast cancer. Trimming shortened V by 1 base and J by 8 bases, and 8 bases separated the two germline ends. CDR1 SGHVS and CDR2 FNYEAQ come from the germline V gene. This CDR3 region has 13 residues. The repertoire was sequenced with immunoSEQ multiplex PCR; TCRdb's copy has only in-frame clones and lacks some. The sample yields under 40,000 clones, roughly 96% seen once. Treatment reported: preoperative locoregional IRX-2 cytokine immunotherapy. Preoperative locoregional IRX-2 cytokine immunotherapy was tested in the phase Ib source study.

This clonotype originated in a human donor with breast cancer. This chain uses TRBV7-6 with TRBJ1-4; D not certain. The sample here was taken from a patient treated with IRX-2 immunotherapy. CDR3 region: CASSLVLSEKLFF. Written as DNA, the CDR3 is TGTGCCAGCAGCTTAGTTTTATCGGAAAAACTGTTTTTT.